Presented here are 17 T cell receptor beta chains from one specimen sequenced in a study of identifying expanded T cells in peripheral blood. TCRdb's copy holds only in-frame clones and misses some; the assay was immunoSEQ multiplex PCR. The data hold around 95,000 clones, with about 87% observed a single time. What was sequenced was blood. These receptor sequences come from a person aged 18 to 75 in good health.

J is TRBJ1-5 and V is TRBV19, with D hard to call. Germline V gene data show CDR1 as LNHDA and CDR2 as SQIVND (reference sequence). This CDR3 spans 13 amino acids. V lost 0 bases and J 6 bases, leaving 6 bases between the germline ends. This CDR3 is CASSIDLGQPQHF. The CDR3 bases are TGTGCCAGTAGTATAGATCTTGGTCAGCCCCAGCATTTT. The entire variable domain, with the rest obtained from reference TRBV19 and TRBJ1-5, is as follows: DGGITQSPKYLFRKEGQNVTLSCEQNLNHDAMYWYRQDPGQGLRLIYYSQIVNDFQKGDIAEGYSVSREKKESFPLTVTSAQKNPTAFYLCASSIDLGQPQHFGDGTRLSIL.

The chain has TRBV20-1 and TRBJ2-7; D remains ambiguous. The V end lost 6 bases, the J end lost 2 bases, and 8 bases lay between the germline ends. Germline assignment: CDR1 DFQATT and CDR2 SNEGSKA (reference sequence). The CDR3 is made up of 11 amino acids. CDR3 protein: CSAPVAYEQYF. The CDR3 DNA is TGCAGTGCCCCGGTTGCCTACGAGCAGTACTTC.

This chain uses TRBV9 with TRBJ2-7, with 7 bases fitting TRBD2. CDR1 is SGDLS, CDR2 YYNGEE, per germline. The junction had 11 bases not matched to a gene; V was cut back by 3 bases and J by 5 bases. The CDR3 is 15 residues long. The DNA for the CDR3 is TGTGCCAGCAGCGCCGTGGGGGGGAAAGGGCACGAGCAGTACTTC. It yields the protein CASSAVGGKGHEQYF.

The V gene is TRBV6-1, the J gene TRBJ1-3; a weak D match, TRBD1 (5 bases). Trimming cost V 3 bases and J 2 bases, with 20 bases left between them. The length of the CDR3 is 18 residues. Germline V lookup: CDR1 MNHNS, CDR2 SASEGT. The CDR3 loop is CASSEGQGGVRAGNTIYF. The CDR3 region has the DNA TGTGCCAGCAGTGAGGGTCAGGGAGGCGTGCGGGCTGGAAACACCATATATTTT.

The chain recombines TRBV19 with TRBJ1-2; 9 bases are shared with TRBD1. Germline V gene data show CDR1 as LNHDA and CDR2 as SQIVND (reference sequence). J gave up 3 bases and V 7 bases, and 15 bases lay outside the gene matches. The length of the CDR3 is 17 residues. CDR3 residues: CASTQGGQGNAYYGYTF. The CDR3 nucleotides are TGTGCCAGTACCCAGGGGGGACAGGGCAATGCATACTATGGCTACACCTTC.

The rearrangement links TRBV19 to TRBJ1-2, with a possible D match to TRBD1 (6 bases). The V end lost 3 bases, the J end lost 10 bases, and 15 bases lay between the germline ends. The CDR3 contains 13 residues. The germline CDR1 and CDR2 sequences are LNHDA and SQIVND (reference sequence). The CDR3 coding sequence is TGTGCCAGTAGTATCGGGCAGGGGAGAGCCTACACCTTC. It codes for CASSIGQGRAYTF.

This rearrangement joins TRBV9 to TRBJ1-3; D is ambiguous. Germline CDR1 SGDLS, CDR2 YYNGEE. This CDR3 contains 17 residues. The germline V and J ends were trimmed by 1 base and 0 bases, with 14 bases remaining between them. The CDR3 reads CASSVTPGLASGNTIYF. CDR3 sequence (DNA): TGTGCCAGCAGCGTAACACCCGGGCTGGCCTCTGGAAACACCATATATTTT.

CDR3 nucleotides: TGTGCCAGCAGCTCCCCGGGACAGGGGAGGAATGAGCAGTTCTTC. It codes for CASSSPGQGRNEQFF. V and J are TRBV4-2 and TRBJ2-1, with TRBD1 matching 10 bases. From germline, CDR1 is LGHNA and CDR2 YNFKEQ. CDR3 length: 15 residues. With V trimmed by 5 bases and J by 7 bases, 8 bases remained unmatched.

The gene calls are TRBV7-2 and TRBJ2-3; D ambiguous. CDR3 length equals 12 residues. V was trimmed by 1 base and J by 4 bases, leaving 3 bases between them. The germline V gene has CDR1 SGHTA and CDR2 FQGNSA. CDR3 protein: CASSLGADTQYF. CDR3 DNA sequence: TGTGCCAGCAGCTTAGGGGCAGATACGCAGTATTTT.

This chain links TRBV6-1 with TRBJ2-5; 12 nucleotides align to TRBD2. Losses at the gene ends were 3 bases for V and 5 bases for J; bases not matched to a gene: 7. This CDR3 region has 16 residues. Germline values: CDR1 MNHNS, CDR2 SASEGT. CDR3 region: CASSELAGGPRETQYF. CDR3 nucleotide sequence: TGTGCCAGCAGTGAGCTAGCGGGGGGGCCACGGGAGACCCAGTACTTC.

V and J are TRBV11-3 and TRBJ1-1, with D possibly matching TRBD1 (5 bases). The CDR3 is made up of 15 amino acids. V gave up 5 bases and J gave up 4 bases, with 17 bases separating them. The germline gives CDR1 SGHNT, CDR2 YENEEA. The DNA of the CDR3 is TGTGCCAGCAGCCCCCTTTTAGGGGTCGGCACTGAAGCTTTCTTT. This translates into CASSPLLGVGTEAFF. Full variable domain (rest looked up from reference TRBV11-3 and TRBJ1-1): EAGVVQSPRYKIIEKKQPVAFWCNPISGHNTLYWYLQNLGQGPELLIRYENEEAVDDSQLPKDRFSAERLKGVDSTLKIQPAELGDSAVYLCASSPLLGVGTEAFFGQGTRLTVV.

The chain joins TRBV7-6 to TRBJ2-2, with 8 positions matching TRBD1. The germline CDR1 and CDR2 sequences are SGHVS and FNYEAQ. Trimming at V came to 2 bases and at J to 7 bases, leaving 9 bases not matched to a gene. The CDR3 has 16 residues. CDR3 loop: CASSLIGQGSDGELFF. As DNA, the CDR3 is TGTGCCAGCAGCTTAATAGGACAGGGAAGTGACGGGGAGCTGTTTTTT.

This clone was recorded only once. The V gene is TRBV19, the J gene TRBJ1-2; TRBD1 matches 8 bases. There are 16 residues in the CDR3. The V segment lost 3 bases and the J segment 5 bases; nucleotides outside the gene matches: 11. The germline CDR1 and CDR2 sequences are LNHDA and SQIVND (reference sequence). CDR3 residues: CASSILQGVQGYGYTF. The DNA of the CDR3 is TGTGCCAGTAGTATTCTACAGGGGGTCCAAGGGTATGGCTACACCTTC.

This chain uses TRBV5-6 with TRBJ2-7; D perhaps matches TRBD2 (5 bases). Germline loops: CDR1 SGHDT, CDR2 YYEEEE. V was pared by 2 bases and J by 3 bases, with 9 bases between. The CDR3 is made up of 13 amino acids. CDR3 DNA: TGTGCCAGCAGCTTCCGAGGGAGCTACGAGCAGTACTTC. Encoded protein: CASSFRGSYEQYF. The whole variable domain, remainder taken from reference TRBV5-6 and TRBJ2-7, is DAGVTQSPTHLIKTRGQQVTLRCSPKSGHDTVSWYQQALGQGPQFIFQYYEEEERQRGNFPDRFSGHQFPNYSSELNVNALLLGDSALYLCASSFRGSYEQYFGPGTRLTVT.

CDR3 coding DNA: TGTGCCAGCAGTCTCCCCGGGACAGGGGATGACCACGAGCAGTACTTC. Translating gives CASSLPGTGDDHEQYF. The V and J genes are TRBV27 and TRBJ2-7; 10 bases map to TRBD1. CDR1 and CDR2 (germline): MNHEY, SMNVEV (reference sequence). This CDR3 comprises 16 residues. The trim removed 5 bases at V and 5 bases at J, leaving 12 bases unmatched.

The CDR3 DNA is TGTGCCAGTAACACAGGGGGCGTGCGGGACACTGAAGCTTTCTTT. Protein sequence: CASNTGGVRDTEAFF. The chain joins TRBV6-5 to TRBJ1-1; 9 bases fit TRBD1. Germline-derived CDR1 and CDR2 are MNHEY and SVGAGI. The CDR3 has 15 residues. The J segment lost 3 bases and the V segment lost 9 bases, leaving 11 bases of the junction unmatched.

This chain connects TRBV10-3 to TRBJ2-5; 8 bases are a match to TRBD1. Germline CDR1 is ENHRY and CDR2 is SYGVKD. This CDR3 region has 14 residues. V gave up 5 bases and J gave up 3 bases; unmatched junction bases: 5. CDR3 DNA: TGTGCCATCAGTCCCAAGGACAGGGAAGAGACCCAGTACTTC. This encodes CAISPKDREETQYF.